Listed below are T cell receptor beta chains from one sample, sequenced in a study of cytomegalovirus exposure and HLA in healthy donors. Only in-frame clones appear in the TCRdb table, and some are missing; sequencing was by immunoSEQ multiplex PCR. The sample has fewer than 200,000 clones, 80% to 90% seen once; the top ten hold 2% to 2.5%. Sample: PBMCs. The receptor source for this set is a young woman in good health and CMV-seronegative. Each CDR3 is given with its conserved first and last residue. D genes are given only for firm matches. Expanded clones get a size class; other rows say once, few or many, or leave the size out.

v_call	d_call	j_call	clone_size	cdr3_nt	cdr3_aa
TRBV18	.	TRBJ1-1	once	TGTGCCAGCTCACTCGGACTGCTGGGAAACACTGAAGCTTTCTTT	CASSLGLLGNTEAFF
TRBV27	.	TRBJ1-6	medium-sized	TGTGCCAGCAGTTTCTCGACAGGATCTAATTCACCCCTCCACTTT	CASSFSTGSNSPLHF
TRBV2	.	TRBJ2-2	few	TGTGCCAGCACTGCACAGAACACCGGGGAGCTGTTTTTT	CASTAQNTGELFF
TRBV19	TRBD1	TRBJ1-1	.	TGTGCCACCCTCGGGACAGGGGTTGGCGCCTCTTCTATGAACACTGAAGCTTTCTTT	CATLGTGVGASSMNTEAFF
TRBV18	TRBD1	TRBJ1-3	.	TGTGCCAGCTCACCAACCCCACAGGGGTCAAGCTCTGGAAACACCATATATTTT	CASSPTPQGSSSGNTIYF
TRBV2	.	TRBJ1-4	few	TGTGCCAGCAGTGTAGGGAGGATGAGTGAAAAACTGTTTTTT	CASSVGRMSEKLFF
TRBV7-2	TRBD1	TRBJ2-7	.	TGTGCCAGCAGCTTCGACCGGGACAGGGTGATCTACGAGCAGTACTTC	CASSFDRDRVIYEQYF
TRBV7-8	.	TRBJ1-2	.	TGTGCCAGCAGCTTAACGACTCGGGGTCTTAACTATGGCTACACCTTC	CASSLTTRGLNYGYTF
TRBV6-7	TRBD2	TRBJ2-2	.	TGTGCCAGCAGCCCCTCGACTAGCGGGAGGCAGGGCGGGGAGCTGTTTTTT	CASSPSTSGRQGGELFF
TRBV2	TRBD2	TRBJ2-7	.	TGTGCCAGCAGGGGACTAGCGGAAATCCGCAACGAGCAGTACTTC	CASRGLAEIRNEQYF
TRBV6-4	TRBD2	TRBJ2-2	.	TGTGCCAGCATCCTAGCGGAGGCCACCGGGGAGCTGTTTTTT	CASILAEATGELFF
TRBV9	.	TRBJ2-7	.	TGTGCCAGCAGCGCGTCAGGGGGGTACGAGCAGTACTTC	CASSASGGYEQYF
TRBV6-5	TRBD1	TRBJ1-6	.	TGTGCCAGCAGTTACCAAGCTGGACAGGTGGCTTCACCCCTCCACTTT	CASSYQAGQVASPLHF
TRBV6-6	.	TRBJ2-3	.	TGTGCCAGCAGCACAAATGCAGATACGCAGTATTTT	CASSTNADTQYF
TRBV5-4	TRBD1	TRBJ2-7	.	TGTGCCAGCACCCTTGCGGGGACAGGGGACGAGCAGTACTTC	CASTLAGTGDEQYF
TRBV14	TRBD2	TRBJ2-1	.	TGTGCCAGCAGCCAGACTAGCGGGACGTACAATGAGCAGTTCTTC	CASSQTSGTYNEQFF
TRBV6-4	TRBD2	TRBJ2-3	.	TGTGCCAGCGCAGCTAGCGGGGGAACACAGTATTTT	CASAASGGTQYF
TRBV27	.	TRBJ2-7	.	TGTGCCAGCAGTCGGAACAGCTACGAGCAGTACTTC	CASSRNSYEQYF
TRBV5-1	TRBD2	TRBJ2-5	.	TGCGCCAGCAGCCCCGGGGGCCGGGGGGGCCAAGAGACCCAGTACTTC	CASSPGGRGGQETQYF
TRBV6-5	.	TRBJ2-5	.	TGTGCCAGCAGTTACTCAAACAGGGTAAAGACCCAGTACTTC	CASSYSNRVKTQYF
TRBV5-4	TRBD1	TRBJ2-1	.	TGTGCCAGCAGTTTTCCGGGACAGGGACACCTCAATGAGCAGTTCTTC	CASSFPGQGHLNEQFF
TRBV6-5	TRBD1	TRBJ1-1	.	TGTGCCAGCAGTTACCACGACAGGGGGCCGAACACTGAAGCTTTCTTT	CASSYHDRGPNTEAFF